This T cell receptor (beta chain) emerged from a study of shared clonotypes between healthy human individuals. Whole-study context: Researchers assigned three CD4 naive, three CD4 memory, two CD8 naive and one CD8 memory plate to each donor.

The V and J ends lost 1 base and 9 bases, in that order; junction bases with no gene match: 3. Germline CDR1 SGHTA, CDR2 FQGNSA. The CDR3 runs to 13 residues. Measured with immunoSEQ multiplex PCR; TCRdb has only the in-frame clones, and not every one. This repertoire shows roughly 1 million clones, around 82% found once; its top ten account for around 0.47%. Material: memory CD4+ T cells from PBMCs. Subset: CD45RA-negative fraction. The clonotype originates from a man aged 18 to 29 in good health. Some clones in this sample may be carry-over from other donors' samples. V and J are TRBV7-2 and TRBJ2-1; 7 nucleotides align to TRBD2. The CDR3 sequence: CASSLVSSGEQFF. In DNA form, the CDR3 reads TGTGCCAGCAGCTTAGTGTCTAGCGGTGAGCAGTTCTTC.